What follows are 15 T cell receptor beta chains derived from one specimen sequenced in a study of blood T cell repertoires in COVID-19. Assay: immunoSEQ multiplex PCR; the TCRdb copy retains only in-frame clones and omits some. Of roughly 75,000 clones listed, about 74% are singletons. The source material was peripheral blood. The receptors were gathered from a human donor with acute or convalescent COVID-19. The donor label of this sample is uncertain.

This rearrangement joins TRBV28 to TRBJ1-2; TRBD1 aligns across 11 bases. The germline gives CDR1 MDHEN, CDR2 SYDVKM. The trim removed 2 bases at V and 4 bases at J, leaving 3 bases unmatched. There are 15 residues in the CDR3. The CDR3 DNA sequence: TGTGCCAGCAGTTTACCGGGACAGGGGGGCTATGGCTACACCTTC. Encoded protein: CASSLPGQGGYGYTF.

The J gene is TRBJ1-4, the V gene TRBV7-2; D not resolved. Germline assignment: CDR1 SGHTA and CDR2 FQGNSA. Trimming removed 4 bases at V and 10 bases at J, with 13 bases between. There are 13 residues in the CDR3. The CDR3 reads CASSSSLSGKLFF. CDR3 in DNA: TGTGCCAGCAGCTCTTCTCTGTCGGGAAAACTGTTTTTT.

Notes on this clone: At one of its ends the junction is not consistent with the germline gene, which may arise from a read error. V and J are TRBV7-7 and TRBJ2-3, with 9 positions matching TRBD1. This CDR3 region has 14 residues. CDR1 SSHAT and CDR2 FNYEAQ come from the germline V gene (reference sequence). As DNA, the CDR3 is TGTGCTAGCAGCACTACAGGGGGCGCAGATACGCAGTATTTT. Protein: CASSTTGGADTQYF. The variable domain in full, completed from reference TRBV7-7 and TRBJ2-3, reads GAGVSQSPRYKVTKRGQDVTLRCDPISSHATLYWYQQALGQGPEFLTYFNYEAQPDKSGLPSDRFSAERPEGSISTLTIQRTEQRDSAMYRCASSTTGGADTQYFGPGTRLTVL.

V usage is TRBV28 and J usage is TRBJ1-2, with D tentatively TRBD1 (6 bases). Trimming took off 4 bases at V and 4 bases at J, with 13 bases between the two ends. Germline CDR1 and CDR2: MDHEN and SYDVKM. CDR3 length: 14 amino acids. CDR3 in DNA: TGTGCCAGCAGTTACTCCGGGACACTCTATGGCTACACCTTC. As protein: CASSYSGTLYGYTF.

This clone was recorded once. The chain has TRBV18 and TRBJ2-3; D remains unclear. Per the germline V gene, CDR1 is KGHSH and CDR2 is LQKENI. This CDR3 is built from 14 residues. V dropped 6 bases and J dropped 0 bases, with 10 bases sitting between them. The CDR3 bases are TGTGCCAGCTCGCCAGTCGGGAGCACAGATACGCAGTATTTT. Translation gives CASSPVGSTDTQYF. The full variable domain, with the rest looked up from reference TRBV18 and TRBJ2-3, is NAGVMQNPRHLVRRRGQEARLRCSPMKGHSHVYWYRQLPEEGLKFMVYLQKENIIDESGMPKERFSAEFPKEGPSILRIQQVVRGDSAAYFCASSPVGSTDTQYFGPGTRLTVL.

Details on this clone: This may be a read error, as it is one base from a much larger clone. Additional DNA sequences in this sample encode the identical CDR3. The chain carries TRBV7-8 and TRBJ2-7, with 10 bases aligning to TRBD1. CDR1 is SGHVS and CDR2 is FQNEAQ in the germline V gene. The junction had 2 bases not matched to a gene; V was cut back by 1 base and J by 2 bases. CDR3 length equals 15 residues. CDR3 protein: CASSLGTGGAYEQYF. The CDR3, as DNA: TGTGCCAGCAGCTTAGGGACAGGGGGAGCCTACGAGCAGTACTTC.

The V and J genes are TRBV27 and TRBJ2-1; weak D call: TRBD1 (6 bases). Germline assignment: CDR1 MNHEY and CDR2 SMNVEV (reference sequence). V was clipped by 3 bases and J by 8 bases, with 14 bases between them. The CDR3 has 14 residues. The DNA for the CDR3 is TGTGCCAGCAGTTTTTACAGGGCTGGGGATGAGCAGTTCTTC. As protein: CASSFYRAGDEQFF.

This chain uses TRBV29-1 with TRBJ1-3, with D perhaps matching TRBD1 (6 bases). Trimming pared 3 bases from V and 0 bases from J, leaving 9 bases between. The CDR3 extends over 14 amino acids. Germline assignment: CDR1 SQVTM and CDR2 ANQGSEA. The CDR3 DNA follows: TGCAGCGTTGAGGGGGCCCTCTCTGGAAACACCATATATTTT. Translation: CSVEGALSGNTIYF.

The chain recombines TRBV7-9 with TRBJ2-7; D is unclear. The germline gives CDR1 SEHNR, CDR2 FQNEAQ (reference sequence). The ends were cut back, 0 bases at V and 3 bases at J, with 6 bases in the middle. The CDR3 contains 13 residues. The DNA of the CDR3 is TGTGCCAGCAGCTTAGCCGGTCTCTACGAGCAGTACTTC. Translated, it gives CASSLAGLYEQYF.

The chain employs TRBV19 and TRBJ1-5; 10 bases are shared with TRBD1. J was trimmed by 5 bases and V by 4 bases; bases with no gene match: 5. The CDR3 totals 15 residues. In germline, CDR1 is LNHDA, CDR2 SQIVND (reference sequence). CDR3 sequence (DNA): TGTGCCAGTAGTACCCGGACAGGGGGTGATCAGCCCCAGCATTTT. It encodes CASSTRTGGDQPQHF.

Only a few counts were recorded for this clone. V gene TRBV29-1 combines with J gene TRBJ1-1; a weak D match, TRBD1 (5 bases). This CDR3 is built from 12 residues. Deletions cut 7 bases from V and 2 bases from J, with 11 bases between. Germline CDR1 SQVTM, CDR2 ANQGSEA. The CDR3 nucleotides read TGCAGCGCGACAGACCGAAACACTGAAGCTTTCTTT. This translates into CSATDRNTEAFF. Together with reference TRBV29-1 and TRBJ1-1, the CDR3 gives the full variable domain: SAVISQKPSRDICQRGTSLTIQCQVDSQVTMMFWYRQQPGQSLTLIATANQGSEATYESGFVIDKFPISRPNLTFSTLTVSNMSPEDSSIYLCSATDRNTEAFFGQGTRLTVV.

The chain recombines TRBV3-1 (or the pseudogene TRBV3-2) with TRBJ1-5, with a possible D match to TRBD1 (6 bases). Germline loops: CDR1 LGHDT, CDR2 YNNKEL (reference sequence). V shed 2 bases and J shed 4 bases, with 12 bases lying between them. The CDR3 contains 15 residues. CDR3 sequence: CASSQMARGNQPQHF. In nucleotides, the CDR3 is TGTGCCAGCAGCCAAATGGCCAGGGGAAATCAGCCCCAGCATTTT.

The V and J genes are TRBV5-1 and TRBJ2-1; TRBD2 matches at 16 bases. V trimming: 2 bases; J trimming: 2 bases; junction bases outside the gene matches: 4. The germline V gene has CDR1 SGHRS and CDR2 YFSETQ. The CDR3 consists of 18 residues. The CDR3 is CASSFGTSGRATYNEQFF. The CDR3 DNA reads as TGCGCCAGCAGCTTTGGGACTAGCGGGAGGGCCACCTACAATGAGCAGTTCTTC.

Written as DNA, the CDR3 is TGTGCCAGCAGCTTCGGACAGGGCCAAGAGACCCAGTACTTC. The encoded protein is CASSFGQGQETQYF. The chain uses TRBV5-4 and TRBJ2-5; 8 nucleotides align to TRBD1. The CDR3 consists of 14 residues. The germline V gene has CDR1 SGHNT and CDR2 YYREEE (reference sequence). The V segment lost 2 bases and the J segment 1 base; nucleotides outside the gene matches: 1.

This clone was seen a handful of times. The chain uses TRBV28 and TRBJ1-3; tentatively, D is TRBD1 (6 bases). V was shortened by 3 bases and J by 2 bases, with 11 bases between the two germline ends. CDR1 is MDHEN and CDR2 is SYDVKM in the germline V gene. The CDR3 extends over 15 amino acids. The CDR3 nucleotides are TGTGCCAGCAGTTTCATAACAGGGACTGGAAACACCATATATTTT. Amino acid sequence: CASSFITGTGNTIYF.